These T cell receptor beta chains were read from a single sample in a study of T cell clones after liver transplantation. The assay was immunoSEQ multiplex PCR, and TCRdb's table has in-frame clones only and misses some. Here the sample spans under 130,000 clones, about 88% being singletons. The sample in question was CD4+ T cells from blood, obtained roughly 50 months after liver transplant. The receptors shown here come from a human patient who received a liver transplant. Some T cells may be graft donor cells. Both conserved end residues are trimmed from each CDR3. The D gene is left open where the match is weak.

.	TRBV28	ASKGGEGGGKLF
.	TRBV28	ASSGGRVAPQH
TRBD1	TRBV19	ASIGTGREKLF
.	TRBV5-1	ASSLKTEAF
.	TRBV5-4	ASSVQGEGIQY
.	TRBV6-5	ASSFDTVTGELF
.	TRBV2	ASSSPQWGYT
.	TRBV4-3	ASSQDLGFPPLH
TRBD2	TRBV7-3	ASSPSGLGGETQY
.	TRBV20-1	SAPDNYEQY
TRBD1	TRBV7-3	ASSMDRGRLGAQY
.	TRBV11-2	ASSLQTGKNTGELF
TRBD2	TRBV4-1	ASSQERLAGGTGELF
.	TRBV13	ASSQMGLVLNSYEQY
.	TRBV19	ASTRTAGNTIY
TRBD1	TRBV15	ATEATGGGYGYT
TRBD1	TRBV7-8	ASSIQGGSGNQPQH
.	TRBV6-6	ASSPQGTEAF
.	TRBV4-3	ASSQGQGIDGYT
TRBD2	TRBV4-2	ASSQGSSGGAGNEQF
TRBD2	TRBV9	ASSVEGRGAGELF
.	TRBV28	ASIGDFYEQY
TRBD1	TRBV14	ASSQSRTGYGDEKLF
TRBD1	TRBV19	ASSILTGDEQY
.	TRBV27	ASRPGGRPYEQY
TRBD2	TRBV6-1	ASSALAGGGRVTDTQY
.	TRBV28	ASMEATEAF
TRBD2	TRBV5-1	ASSGGVVETQY
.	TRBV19	ASSISGYEQY
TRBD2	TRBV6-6	ASRGLAGATDTQY
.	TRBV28	ASSGTPVYEQY
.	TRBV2	ASSYSGLAEAF
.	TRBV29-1	SVAPHGARDEKLF
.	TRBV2	ASSERRLNSGNTIY
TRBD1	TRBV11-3	ASSTGQGASYNEQF
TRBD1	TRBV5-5	ASSGVDRANTGELF
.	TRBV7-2	ASSSRQTNEKLF
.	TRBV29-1	SVVSQGGNQQY
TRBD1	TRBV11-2	ASSGWDRGHPNTEAF
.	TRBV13	ASSQEWETEAF
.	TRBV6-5	ASSSGPYGYT
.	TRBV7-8	ASSARRAGELF
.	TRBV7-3	ASSSTTAGTDTQY
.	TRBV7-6	ASSLQGLQGQY
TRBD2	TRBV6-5	ASSYFASGGTETQY
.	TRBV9	ASSPKLSSSYNSPLH